The present TCR beta chain was sequenced within a study of blood T cell repertoires in COVID-19 (TCRdb year 2020). With regard to the full study: Samples covering the acute and convalescent phases of COVID-19 were provided by collaborators in the United States, Italy and Spain. The prospective study material was composed of cDNA or gDNA derived from T cells, B-cell-depleted T cells, or PBMCs. The dataset comprised deeply sampled blood TCRbeta repertoires from subjects exposed to, actively infected with, or recovered from COVID-19. The repertoires were made available in a free public database intended to serve as a resource for research on the immune response to SARS-CoV-2. Samples were obtained from the ongoing ImmuneRACE study (first 160 participants) and from some 1,300 subjects provided by 6 global collaborators. Nearly every sample came with metadata listing a de-identified subject ID, COVID-19 status, age in years and sex. HLA class I and class II types, where available, came from metadata supplied by the sample provider rather than from assay-based typing.

On this clone itself: Its antigen remains undetermined. Per-nucleotide qualities are absent, and no much larger clonotype sits a single base away.

TCRbeta CDR3 regions were amplified from genomic DNA by means of the immunoSEQ Assay, a bias-controlled multiplex PCR. As for the authors' bioinformatics: The number of nucleated cells in each sample was estimated by amplification of reference gene primers within the assay. To quantify the absolute abundance of each unique TCRbeta CDR3 rearrangement, sequence reads were collapsed and filtered. For each sample, productive Simpson clonality was calculated by taking the square root of Simpson's diversity index across productive rearrangements. TCRdb holds this immuneACCESS table with in-frame rearrangements only. Some clones are missing; in checked studies, unresolved V genes explain under half, and the rest has no known cause. Clone size and the V and J calls come from that table; the DNA yielded D and trimming. Counted in this sample were hundreds of thousands of clones; 70% to 90% of them appeared once. Of the sample, 1% is held by the ten largest clones.

Participants in the prospective study were aged about 18 to 100 years, lived in some 24 United States geographic areas, and enrolled through a virtual design. To assign participants to cohorts, the prospective study relied on clinical history that participants themselves reported in a screening survey and a study questionnaire. Recovered participants in ImmuneRACE Cohort 3 were defined as having two consecutive negative NP/OP PCR tests, clearance from a healthcare professional, or resolution of symptoms. In the prospective study, whole blood, serum and a nasopharyngeal or oropharyngeal swab were collected from each participant by mobile phlebotomists. Participants in the prospective study had the option to provide additional blood draws and questionnaires over a roughly 2-month period. Before DNA extraction, blood samples from the prospective study were shipped at room temperature or frozen. The paper's findings and limits, for the study overall: Clinical and demographic metadata were provided uncurated, with the amount varying by source and participant.

Trimming takes 1 base off V and 4 bases off J; junction bases not matched to a gene: 9. From its cysteine to its phenylalanine, the CDR3 spans 16 amino acids. CDR3 DNA only is kept here, 48 bases in frame from base 1. Reading the germline V gene gives CDR1 SGHDN and CDR2 FVKESK. This receptor was obtained from a woman aged 25 to 39 who had recovered from COVID-19. The rearranged chain carries TRBV14 and TRBJ2-5, and 7 bases in between align with TRBD2. Input material: PBMCs or T cells enriched from blood (not recorded which). The bases are TGTGCCAGCAGCCAAGGTGCGCTAGCGGCAATAGAGACCCAGTACTTC. It translates as CASSQGALAAIETQYF.